A single sample gave rise to the 9 T cell receptor beta chains below, sequenced in a study of cytomegalovirus exposure and HLA in healthy donors. The assay was immunoSEQ multiplex PCR, and TCRdb's table has in-frame clones only and misses some. The sample carries some 49,000 clones, around 91% recorded once. The sequenced sample was PBMCs. Every receptor here comes from a man aged 18 to 35 in good health and CMV-seronegative.

The chain uses TRBV30 and TRBJ2-7, with D perhaps TRBD2 (6 bases). CDR1 and CDR2 from the germline V gene are GTSNPN and SVGIG (reference sequence). Deletions cut 3 bases from V and 7 bases from J, with 10 bases between. The CDR3 length is 11 residues. CDR3: CAWSVAGEQYF. CDR3 sequence (DNA): TGTGCCTGGAGCGTCGCGGGGGAGCAGTACTTC.

V and J are TRBV27 and TRBJ2-7; 13 bases align to TRBD2. J gave up 2 bases and V 5 bases, and 15 bases lay outside the gene matches. Per the germline V gene, CDR1 is MNHEY and CDR2 is SMNVEV (reference sequence). The CDR3 spans 19 residues. The CDR3 bases are TGTGCCAGCAGTCCAAAGGTGGGACTAGCGGGGACTCCTACCTACGAGCAGTACTTC. Amino acids: CASSPKVGLAGTPTYEQYF.

This sequence joins TRBV4-2 and TRBJ2-6; 7 bases fit TRBD1. J was trimmed by 4 bases and V by 0 bases; bases with no gene match: 3. This CDR3 is 16 amino acids long. Germline loops: CDR1 LGHNA, CDR2 YNFKEQ. The CDR3 loop reads CASSQDGTAGANVLTF. In nucleotides, the CDR3 is TGTGCCAGCAGCCAAGACGGGACAGCCGGGGCCAACGTCCTGACTTTC.

J is TRBJ2-7 and V is TRBV27, with 8 bases that match TRBD1. The CDR3 consists of 14 residues. V trimming: 6 bases; J trimming: 7 bases; junction bases outside the gene matches: 11. Germline loops: CDR1 MNHEY, CDR2 SMNVEV (reference sequence). The CDR3 coding sequence is TGTGCCAGCAGCCCCTCCGGGACAGGTCAAGAGCAGTACTTC. Encoded protein: CASSPSGTGQEQYF.

The chain carries TRBV5-5 and TRBJ2-1; unclear D gene. This CDR3 is 15 amino acids long. Germline V lookup: CDR1 SGHKS, CDR2 YYEKEE (reference sequence). With 0 bases removed from V and 0 bases from J, the gap between germline ends came to 7 bases. This CDR3 reads CASSLGSSSYNEQFF. The CDR3 region has the DNA TGTGCCAGCAGCTTGGGCTCGAGCTCCTACAATGAGCAGTTCTTC.

The J gene is TRBJ1-1, the V gene TRBV10-3; TRBD1 might be the D (6 bases). Trimming took off 0 bases at V and 0 bases at J, with 11 bases between the two ends. Germline CDR1 is ENHRY and CDR2 is SYGVKD. There are 16 residues in the CDR3. The CDR3 region is CAISESVGALNTEAFF. The CDR3 nucleotides read TGTGCCATCAGTGAGTCCGTGGGGGCTTTGAACACTGAAGCTTTCTTT.

The gene calls are TRBV13 and TRBJ1-1; D is unclear. Deletions cut 3 bases from V and 1 base from J, with 9 bases between. In germline, CDR1 is PRHDT, CDR2 FYEKMQ (reference sequence). The CDR3 is 14 residues long. CDR3 amino acids: CASSFRGPNTEAFF. DNA of the CDR3: TGTGCCAGCAGCTTTAGAGGGCCGAACACTGAAGCTTTCTTT.

The chain carries TRBV10-3 and TRBJ1-4; no clear D. V lost 4 bases, J lost 2 bases, and 14 bases lay in between. CDR3 length equals 16 residues. CDR1 and CDR2 from the germline V gene are ENHRY and SYGVKD. CDR3 sequence (DNA): TGTGCCATCAGTGCTGCAGACACGCGCACTAATGAAAAACTGTTTTTT. Protein product: CAISAADTRTNEKLFF.

The chain is built from TRBV9 and TRBJ2-1; the match to TRBD1 covers 8 bases. Trimming removed 4 bases from V and 13 bases from J; junction bases left unmatched: 10. CDR1 is SGDLS and CDR2 is YYNGEE in the germline V gene. CDR3 size: 13 residues. The CDR3 DNA is TGTGCCAGCAGCTCACAGGGACAGGTCCGACAGTTCTTC. Encoded protein: CASSSQGQVRQFF.